This T cell receptor (beta chain) is from a study of cytomegalovirus exposure and HLA in healthy donors. Study findings and constraints: Reports showed the classifier diagnosing cytomegalovirus status with high specificity and sensitivity. A later analysis showed HLA-associated TCR beta chains outstripping equally common others in clonal expansion.

The PCR used 60 Vbeta and 13 Jbeta primers. Source study methods: Approximately 73 million unique TCR beta chains, 10 million to 14 million shared, were counted in a later analysis. Assay: immunoSEQ multiplex PCR; the TCRdb copy retains only in-frame clones and omits some. The V and J calls and clone size were taken over from that table, and D and trimming were inferred from the DNA. The sample consists of approximately 140,000 clones, around 79% of them appearing once. This clone was detected only a few times. No antigen is known for it. CDR3 length equals 15 residues. V lost 5 bases and J lost 5, with 18 bases in between. Germline V gene sequence: CDR1 SGHTA, CDR2 FQGNSA.

V usage is TRBV7-2 and J usage is TRBJ2-5, with TRBD2 as a possible D gene (8 bases). The receptor's source is a man between 50 and 59 years old in good health and CMV-seropositive. The material sequenced was PBMCs. The CDR3 spells CASSPRTGGRETQYF. In DNA, the CDR3 is TGTGCCAGCAGCCCACGGACAGGCGGGAGGGAGACCCAGTACTTC.